This TCR beta chain was observed in a study of early T cells in non-severe SARS-CoV-2 infection. The CDR3 is 13 residues long. Germline CDR1 reads SGHTA; CDR2 reads FQGTGA. This clonotype showed up just a few times. Relative to the germline gene, one junction end is altered; a read error may explain this. Via MiXCR, TCRdb re-called the 5' RACE reads, giving one row per CDR3 protein. The sample lists about 61,000 distinct CDR3 sequences, around 12% occurring once. The TCR originated in an adult who was a healthcare worker with PCR-confirmed SARS-CoV-2 infection or an uninfected control (not recorded which). The donor label of this sample is uncertain. The sequences come from whole blood, collected at baseline. V gene TRBV7-3 combines with J gene TRBJ2-2, with 8 bases fitting TRBD1. Here the CDR3 reads CASQGANAGELFF. CDR3 in DNA: TGTGCCAGTCAGGGGGCGAACGCCGGGGAGCTGTTTTTT.